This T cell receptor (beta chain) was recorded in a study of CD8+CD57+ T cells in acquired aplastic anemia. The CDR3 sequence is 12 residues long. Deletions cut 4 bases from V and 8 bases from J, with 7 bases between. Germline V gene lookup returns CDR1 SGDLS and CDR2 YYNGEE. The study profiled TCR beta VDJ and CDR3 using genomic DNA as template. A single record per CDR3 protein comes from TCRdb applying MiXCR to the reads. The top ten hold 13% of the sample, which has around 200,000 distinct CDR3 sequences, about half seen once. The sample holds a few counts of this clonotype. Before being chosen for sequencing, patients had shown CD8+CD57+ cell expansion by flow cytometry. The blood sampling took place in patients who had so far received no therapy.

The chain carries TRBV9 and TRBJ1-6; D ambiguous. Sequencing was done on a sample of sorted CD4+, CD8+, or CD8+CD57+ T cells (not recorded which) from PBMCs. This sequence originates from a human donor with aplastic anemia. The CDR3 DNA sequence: TGTGCCAGCAGCTTCGACGATTCACCCCTCCACTTT. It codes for CASSFDDSPLHF.